Listed below are T cell receptor beta chains from one sample, sequenced in a study of blood T cell repertoires in COVID-19. Sequencing used immunoSEQ multiplex PCR; TCRdb keeps in-frame clones, though not all of them. This table has around 25,000 clones, over 70% appearing once. Material for sequencing was peripheral blood. The receptors originated from a human donor with active COVID-19. The donor label of this sample is uncertain. CDR3s include the opening cysteine and the closing phenylalanine or tryptophan. A D gene is named only where the DNA matches it firmly. Rows may omit the clone size; those that give it use once, few, many or a size class.

v_call: TRBV3-1/TRBV3-2; j_call: TRBJ1-3; d_call: TRBD1; clone_size: -; cdr3_nt: TGTGCCAGCAGCCCCGGGACAGGGCCTGGAAACACCATATATTTT; cdr3_aa: CASSPGTGPGNTIYF
v_call: TRBV5-1; j_call: TRBJ2-3; d_call: TRBD2; clone_size: -; cdr3_nt: TGCGCCAGCAGCTCGACTAGCGGGGGGAGGACGCAGTATTTT; cdr3_aa: CASSSTSGGRTQYF
v_call: TRBV27; j_call: TRBJ2-7; d_call: TRBD1; clone_size: -; cdr3_nt: TGTGCCAGCAGTTTAGGGGAAGGGGGCCCCTACGAGCAGTACTTC; cdr3_aa: CASSLGEGGPYEQYF
v_call: TRBV28; j_call: TRBJ2-7; d_call: -; clone_size: -; cdr3_nt: TGTGCCAGCCGATCCGGTGGCAGGGGTTCCTCCTACGAGCAGTACTTC; cdr3_aa: CASRSGGRGSSYEQYF
v_call: TRBV27; j_call: TRBJ1-2; d_call: -; clone_size: -; cdr3_nt: TGTGCCAGCACAGATTTATCGATCATACCCGTTGGCTACACCTTC; cdr3_aa: CASTDLSIIPVGYTF
v_call: TRBV6-2/TRBV6-3; j_call: TRBJ2-7; d_call: TRBD2; clone_size: -; cdr3_nt: TGTGCCAGCAGTTACTCGGCTAGCGGGTCCTACGAGCAGTACTTC; cdr3_aa: CASSYSASGSYEQYF
v_call: TRBV2; j_call: TRBJ1-5; d_call: -; clone_size: -; cdr3_nt: TGTGCCAGCAGTGGGCAGGGTAGCAATCAGCCCCAGCATTTT; cdr3_aa: CASSGQGSNQPQHF
v_call: TRBV4-3; j_call: TRBJ2-5; d_call: TRBD2; clone_size: once; cdr3_nt: TGCGCCAGCAGCCAAGTGGGACTAGCGGGAGGAGAGACCCAGTACTTC; cdr3_aa: CASSQVGLAGGETQYF
v_call: TRBV7-2; j_call: TRBJ2-2; d_call: TRBD1; clone_size: -; cdr3_nt: TGTGCCAGCAGCTTAGGGACAGGCGTGGGGGCCGGGGAGCTGTTTTTT; cdr3_aa: CASSLGTGVGAGELFF
v_call: TRBV30; j_call: TRBJ2-7; d_call: -; clone_size: -; cdr3_nt: TGTGCCTGGAATCGATTGGGGAGCTCCTACGAGCAGTACTTC; cdr3_aa: CAWNRLGSSYEQYF
v_call: TRBV6-5; j_call: TRBJ2-1; d_call: TRBD1; clone_size: -; cdr3_nt: TGTGCCAGCAGTTACTATCTTACAGGGGGCACTGAGCAGTTCTTC; cdr3_aa: CASSYYLTGGTEQFF
v_call: TRBV7-8; j_call: TRBJ2-1; d_call: TRBD2; clone_size: -; cdr3_nt: TGTGCCAGCAGCCTCTCCGGGACTAGCGGGGTTTATGAGCAGTTCTTC; cdr3_aa: CASSLSGTSGVYEQFF
v_call: TRBV9; j_call: TRBJ2-5; d_call: TRBD2; clone_size: -; cdr3_nt: TGTGCCAGCACGACTAGCGGGGAAGAGACCCAGTACTTC; cdr3_aa: CASTTSGEETQYF
v_call: TRBV7-9; j_call: TRBJ1-2; d_call: TRBD1; clone_size: once; cdr3_nt: TGTGCCAGCAGCTTAGCCGGGACAGGGGATCTTGGTTACACCTTC; cdr3_aa: CASSLAGTGDLGYTF
v_call: TRBV29-1; j_call: TRBJ2-1; d_call: TRBD2; clone_size: -; cdr3_nt: TGCAGCGTTCGGACTAGCGGGATGAATGAGCAGTTCTTC; cdr3_aa: CSVRTSGMNEQFF
v_call: TRBV6-2/TRBV6-3; j_call: TRBJ2-1; d_call: TRBD2; clone_size: few; cdr3_nt: TGTGCCAGCAGTTACTCTGTGACAACTAGCGGGAAATTAAGCGCCTACAATGAGCAGTTCTTC; cdr3_aa: CASSYSVTTSGKLSAYNEQFF
v_call: TRBV7-2; j_call: TRBJ2-7; d_call: TRBD2; clone_size: -; cdr3_nt: TGTGCCAGCAGCTGGGGACTAGGGGAGGGCGAGCAGTACTTC; cdr3_aa: CASSWGLGEGEQYF
v_call: TRBV21-1; j_call: TRBJ2-7; d_call: -; clone_size: -; cdr3_nt: TGTGCCAGCAGCAAAGTTCTCGGGTCTAGCGGGAGCCACGAGCAGTACTTC; cdr3_aa: CASSKVLGSSGSHEQYF
v_call: TRBV6-6; j_call: TRBJ1-2; d_call: -; clone_size: once; cdr3_nt: TGTGCCAGCAGGGCACACGTCCTAGGGGAGGACTATGGCTACACCTTC; cdr3_aa: CASRAHVLGEDYGYTF
v_call: TRBV2; j_call: TRBJ2-3; d_call: TRBD2; clone_size: once; cdr3_nt: TGTGCCAGCAGTGAAACCGCTAGCGGGGGGGCGCAGTATTTT; cdr3_aa: CASSETASGGAQYF
v_call: TRBV25-1; j_call: TRBJ2-1; d_call: TRBD2; clone_size: -; cdr3_nt: TGTGCCAGCAGTGAATCGTTGGCTAGCGGCCAAAATGAGCAGTTCTTC; cdr3_aa: CASSESLASGQNEQFF
v_call: TRBV5-4; j_call: TRBJ2-3; d_call: TRBD2; clone_size: -; cdr3_nt: TGTGCCAGCAGCTGGACTAGCGGGAGGGTAACAGATACGCAGTATTTT; cdr3_aa: CASSWTSGRVTDTQYF
v_call: TRBV24-1; j_call: TRBJ1-1; d_call: -; clone_size: -; cdr3_nt: TGTGCCACCAGGGAGACAGGGAACACTGAAGCTTTCTTT; cdr3_aa: CATRETGNTEAFF
v_call: TRBV7-2; j_call: TRBJ2-1; d_call: TRBD2; clone_size: once; cdr3_nt: TGTGCCAGCAGCCTTAGCGGGGGGGAACACAATGAGCAGTTCTTC; cdr3_aa: CASSLSGGEHNEQFF
v_call: TRBV2; j_call: TRBJ1-5; d_call: TRBD1; clone_size: -; cdr3_nt: TGTGCCAGCAGTGATGGGGACCCAGGGGGGAGAAATCAGCCCCAGCATTTT; cdr3_aa: CASSDGDPGGRNQPQHF
v_call: TRBV2; j_call: TRBJ1-5; d_call: -; clone_size: -; cdr3_nt: TGTGCCAGCAGCCCCCGGGGGGGGACTCTGAGTCAGCCCCAGCATTTT; cdr3_aa: CASSPRGGTLSQPQHF
v_call: TRBV7-3; j_call: TRBJ2-2; d_call: -; clone_size: once; cdr3_nt: TGTGCCAGCAGCTTGCGGGCCGGGGAGCTGTTTTTT; cdr3_aa: CASSLRAGELFF
v_call: TRBV6-4; j_call: TRBJ2-7; d_call: TRBD1; clone_size: once; cdr3_nt: TGTGCCAGCATGGTCGAGGGGGCGCTCCCAGAGGTGGAGCAGTACTTC; cdr3_aa: CASMVEGALPEVEQYF
v_call: TRBV5-6; j_call: TRBJ2-1; d_call: -; clone_size: -; cdr3_nt: TGTGCCAGCAGCTTGGGCTACTCCTACAATGAGCAGTTCTTC; cdr3_aa: CASSLGYSYNEQFF
v_call: TRBV21-1; j_call: TRBJ2-5; d_call: -; clone_size: -; cdr3_nt: TGTGCCAGCGAGACAACACTAGAGACCCAGTACTTC; cdr3_aa: CASETTLETQYF
v_call: TRBV6-6; j_call: TRBJ1-2; d_call: -; clone_size: -; cdr3_nt: TGTGCCAGCAGTTATTCCGACAGCTTCTATGGCTACACCTTC; cdr3_aa: CASSYSDSFYGYTF
v_call: TRBV4-3; j_call: TRBJ2-1; d_call: -; clone_size: -; cdr3_nt: TGCGCCAGCAGCCAAGTGTCTACGTACAATGAGCAGTTCTTC; cdr3_aa: CASSQVSTYNEQFF